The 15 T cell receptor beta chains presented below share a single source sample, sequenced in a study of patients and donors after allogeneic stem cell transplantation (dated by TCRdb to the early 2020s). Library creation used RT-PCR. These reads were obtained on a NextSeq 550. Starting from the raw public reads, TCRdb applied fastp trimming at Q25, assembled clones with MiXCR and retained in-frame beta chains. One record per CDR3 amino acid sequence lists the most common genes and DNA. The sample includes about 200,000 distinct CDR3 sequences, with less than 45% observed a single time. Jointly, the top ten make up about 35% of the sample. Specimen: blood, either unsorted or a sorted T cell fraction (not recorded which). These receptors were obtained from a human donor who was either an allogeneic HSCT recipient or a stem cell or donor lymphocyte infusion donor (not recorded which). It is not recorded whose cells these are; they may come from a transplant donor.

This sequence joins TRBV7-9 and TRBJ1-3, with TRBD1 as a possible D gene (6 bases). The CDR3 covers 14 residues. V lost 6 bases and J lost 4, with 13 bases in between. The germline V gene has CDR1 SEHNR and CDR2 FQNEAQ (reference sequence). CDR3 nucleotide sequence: TGTGCCAGCAGTCCTCCGGGACAAGGAAACACCATATATTTT. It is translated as CASSPPGQGNTIYF.

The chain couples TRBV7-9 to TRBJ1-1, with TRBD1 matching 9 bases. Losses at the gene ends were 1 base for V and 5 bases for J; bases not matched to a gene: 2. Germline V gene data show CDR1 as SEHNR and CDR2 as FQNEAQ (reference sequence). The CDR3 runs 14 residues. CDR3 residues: CASSLGQGETEAFF. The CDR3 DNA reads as TGTGCCAGCAGCTTAGGACAGGGGGAAACTGAAGCTTTCTTT.

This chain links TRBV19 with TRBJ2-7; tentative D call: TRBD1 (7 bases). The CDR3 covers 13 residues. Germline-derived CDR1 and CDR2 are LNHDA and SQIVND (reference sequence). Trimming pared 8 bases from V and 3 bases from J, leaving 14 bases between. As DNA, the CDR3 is TGTGCCAGTGGAGGGGGCCCTCTCTACGAGCAGTACTTC. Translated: CASGGGPLYEQYF. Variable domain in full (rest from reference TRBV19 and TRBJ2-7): DGGITQSPKYLFRKEGQNVTLSCEQNLNHDAMYWYRQDPGQGLRLIYYSQIVNDFQKGDIAEGYSVSREKKESFPLTVTSAQKNPTAFYLCASGGGPLYEQYFGPGTRLTVT.

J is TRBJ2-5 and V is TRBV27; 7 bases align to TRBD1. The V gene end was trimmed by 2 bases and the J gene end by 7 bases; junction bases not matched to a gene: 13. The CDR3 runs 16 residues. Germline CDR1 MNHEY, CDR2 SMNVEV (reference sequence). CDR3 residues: CASSLRNEGQWATQYF. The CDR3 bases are TGTGCCAGCAGTTTAAGAAATGAGGGACAGTGGGCGACCCAGTACTTC.

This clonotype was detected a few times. DNA for the CDR3: TGTGCCACCAGTGACAGAGCGGAAGAGACCCAGTACTTC. Its translation is CATSDRAEETQYF. This chain connects TRBV24-1 to TRBJ2-5, with D perhaps TRBD2 (5 bases). V was cut by 4 bases and J by 3 bases, with 8 bases left in between. This CDR3 has 13 residues. CDR1 is KGHDR and CDR2 is SFDVKD in the germline V gene.

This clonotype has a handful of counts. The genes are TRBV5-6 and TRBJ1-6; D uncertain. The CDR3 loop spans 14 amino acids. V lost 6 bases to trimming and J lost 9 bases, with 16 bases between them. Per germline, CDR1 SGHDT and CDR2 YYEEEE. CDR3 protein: CASTHGQAGSPLHF. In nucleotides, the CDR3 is TGTGCCAGCACCCACGGGCAGGCCGGTTCACCCCTCCACTTT.

CDR3 nucleotide sequence: TGTGCCAGCAGCGTAGAAGGAAATGGAGATGAAGCTTTCTTT. Amino acid sequence: CASSVEGNGDEAFF. The V call is TRBV9, the J call TRBJ1-1, with D uncertain. Germline V lookup: CDR1 SGDLS, CDR2 YYNGEE. CDR3 length equals 14 residues. Trimming shortened V by 0 bases and J by 7 bases, and 13 bases separated the two germline ends.

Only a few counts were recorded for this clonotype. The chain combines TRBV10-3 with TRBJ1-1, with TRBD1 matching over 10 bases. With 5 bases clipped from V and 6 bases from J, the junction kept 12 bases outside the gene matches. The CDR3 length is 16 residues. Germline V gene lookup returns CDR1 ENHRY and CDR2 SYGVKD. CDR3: CAISQRGTGAPSEAFF. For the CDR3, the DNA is TGTGCCATCAGTCAACGTGGGACAGGGGCCCCCTCTGAAGCTTTCTTT.

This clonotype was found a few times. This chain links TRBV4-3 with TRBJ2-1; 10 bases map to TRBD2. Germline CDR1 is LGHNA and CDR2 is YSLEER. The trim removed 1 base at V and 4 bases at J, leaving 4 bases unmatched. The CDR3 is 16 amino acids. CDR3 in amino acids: CASSQGTLAGYNEQFF. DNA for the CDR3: TGCGCCAGCAGCCAAGGGACACTAGCGGGGTACAATGAGCAGTTCTTC.

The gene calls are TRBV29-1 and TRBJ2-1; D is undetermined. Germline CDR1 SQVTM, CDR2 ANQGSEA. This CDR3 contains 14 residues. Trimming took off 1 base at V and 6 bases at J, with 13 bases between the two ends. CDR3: CSVEVTAPINEQFF. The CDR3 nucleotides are TGCAGCGTTGAAGTAACGGCCCCTATCAATGAGCAGTTCTTC.

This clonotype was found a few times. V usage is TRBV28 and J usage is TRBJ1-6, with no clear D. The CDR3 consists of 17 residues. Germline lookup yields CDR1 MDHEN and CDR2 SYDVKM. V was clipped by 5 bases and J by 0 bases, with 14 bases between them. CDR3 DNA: TGTGCCAGCAGTCTTACCCTCACCGGCTCCTATAATTCACCCCTCCACTTT. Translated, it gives CASSLTLTGSYNSPLHF. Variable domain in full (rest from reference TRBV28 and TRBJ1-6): DVKVTQSSRYLVKRTGEKVFLECVQDMDHENMFWYRQDPGLGLRLIYFSYDVKMKEKGDIPEGYSVSREKKERFSLILESASTNQTSMYLCASSLTLTGSYNSPLHFGNGTRLTVT.

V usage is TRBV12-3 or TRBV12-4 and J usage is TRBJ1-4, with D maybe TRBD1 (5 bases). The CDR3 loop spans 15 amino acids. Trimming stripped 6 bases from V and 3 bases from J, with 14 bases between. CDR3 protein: CASSLLGTANEKLFF. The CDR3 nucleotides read TGTGCCAGCAGCCTCCTCGGGACGGCTAATGAAAAACTGTTTTTT.

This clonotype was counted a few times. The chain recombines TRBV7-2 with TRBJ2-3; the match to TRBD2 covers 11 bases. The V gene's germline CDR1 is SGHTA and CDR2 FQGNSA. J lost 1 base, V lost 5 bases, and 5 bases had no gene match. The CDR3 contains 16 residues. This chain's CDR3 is CASSRPTSGGTDTQYF. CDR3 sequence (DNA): TGTGCCAGCAGCCGTCCGACTAGCGGGGGCACAGATACGCAGTATTTT.

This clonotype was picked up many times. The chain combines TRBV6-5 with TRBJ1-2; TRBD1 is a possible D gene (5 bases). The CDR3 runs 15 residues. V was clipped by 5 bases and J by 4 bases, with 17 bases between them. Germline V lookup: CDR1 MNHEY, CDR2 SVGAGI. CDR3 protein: CASSPAAREVYGYTF. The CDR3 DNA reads TGTGCCAGCAGTCCCGCGGCCAGGGAAGTCTATGGCTACACCTTC.

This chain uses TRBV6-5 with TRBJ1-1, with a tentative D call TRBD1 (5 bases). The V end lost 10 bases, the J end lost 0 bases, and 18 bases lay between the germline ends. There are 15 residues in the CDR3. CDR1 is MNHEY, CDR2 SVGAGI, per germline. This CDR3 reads CATCPPGRMNTEAFF. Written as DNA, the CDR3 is TGTGCCACGTGCCCGCCGGGACGGATGAACACTGAAGCTTTCTTT.